These T cell receptor beta chains were read from a single sample in a study of cytomegalovirus exposure and HLA in healthy donors. TCRdb's copy holds only in-frame clones and misses some; the assay was immunoSEQ multiplex PCR. This sample has 100,000 to 150,000 clones; about 85% occur once, and the top ten carry approximately 0.24%. Sequencing was performed on PBMCs. These receptor sequences come from a man in his fifties or sixties in good health and CMV-seronegative. Each CDR3 is given with its conserved first and last residue. D genes are given only for firm matches. Size is omitted from some rows. Given values are once, few, many or a class for expanded clones.

cdr3_length	v_call	j_call	d_call	clone_size	cdr3_aa	cdr3_nt
14	TRBV7-3	TRBJ2-7	TRBD1	few	CASSPTGGTHEQYF	TGTGCCAGCAGCCCAACAGGGGGCACCCACGAGCAGTACTTC
14	TRBV27	TRBJ1-1	-	-	CASSLGWLNTEAFF	TGTGCCAGCAGTTTAGGTTGGCTGAACACTGAAGCTTTCTTT
11	TRBV7-2	TRBJ1-2	TRBD1	-	CSSSRGTGYTF	TGTTCCAGCAGCAGGGGGACTGGCTACACCTTC
16	TRBV2	TRBJ2-7	TRBD2	-	CASSYSGGRGSREQYF	TGTGCCAGCAGTTACAGCGGGGGTCGGGGATCTCGCGAGCAGTACTTC
17	TRBV18	TRBJ2-6	-	-	CASSFTANGEGANVLTF	TGTGCCAGCTCTTTCACAGCGAACGGGGAAGGGGCCAACGTCCTGACTTTC
15	TRBV10-3	TRBJ1-1	TRBD1	few	CAIRGQGAVNTEAFF	TGTGCCATCAGAGGACAGGGCGCGGTGAACACTGAAGCTTTCTTT
15	TRBV28	TRBJ2-7	-	-	CASRPSGEGTYEQYF	TGTGCCAGCAGACCATCGGGAGAGGGGACCTACGAGCAGTACTTC
15	TRBV7-6	TRBJ2-1	TRBD2	-	CASSVNAGDYNEQFF	TGTGCCAGCAGCGTGAATGCGGGGGATTACAATGAGCAGTTCTTC
11	TRBV20-1	TRBJ1-1	-	few	CSAGSDTEAFF	TGCAGTGCAGGGAGCGACACTGAAGCTTTCTTT
15	TRBV7-2	TRBJ2-1	TRBD1	-	CASSLGRTGWNEQFF	TGTGCCAGCAGCTTAGGGAGGACAGGCTGGAATGAGCAGTTCTTC